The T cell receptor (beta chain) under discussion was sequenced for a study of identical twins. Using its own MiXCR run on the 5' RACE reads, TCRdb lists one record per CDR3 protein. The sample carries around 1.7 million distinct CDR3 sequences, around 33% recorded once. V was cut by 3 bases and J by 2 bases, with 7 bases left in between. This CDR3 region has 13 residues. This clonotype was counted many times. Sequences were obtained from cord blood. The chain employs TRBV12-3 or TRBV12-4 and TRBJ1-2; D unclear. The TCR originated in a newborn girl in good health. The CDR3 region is CASSFTLNYGYTF. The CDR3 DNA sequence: TGTGCCAGCAGTTTTACCTTAAACTATGGCTACACCTTC.